The 11 T cell receptor beta chains below come from one sample, sequenced in a study of OX40 agonist ivuxolimab in advanced cancers. The library came from the immunoSEQ multiplex PCR assay. TCRdb stores this immuneACCESS table with in-frame sequences only. Part of the clones is absent; in the studies checked, under half of the shortfall reflects unresolved V genes, and no reason is known for the rest. The sample table lists almost 85,000 clones, around 83% of them with a count of one. Around 6% of the sample lies in the top ten. Source: CD4+ or CD8+ T cells sorted from blood, taken in a trial of the OX40 agonist ivuxolimab. The receptors originated from an adult with an advanced solid tumor such as melanoma, head and neck, liver or kidney cancer.

DNA of the CDR3: TGTGCCAGCAGCCCCGACCCCCCGGGAAGGAGGGTGGAAGAGACCCAGTACTTC. Encoded protein: CASSPDPPGRRVEETQYF. This chain uses TRBV7-2 with TRBJ2-5; TRBD2 might be the D (6 bases). From germline, CDR1 is SGHTA and CDR2 FQGNSA. The V gene lost 5 bases and the J gene lost 3 bases, with 25 bases spanning the gap. This CDR3 is 18 amino acids long.

This clone occurred once. The chain carries TRBV6-1 and TRBJ2-7; 9 bases match TRBD2. Trimming at V came to 7 bases and at J to 1 base, leaving 5 bases not matched to a gene. Germline CDR1 reads MNHNS; CDR2 reads SASEGT. CDR3 size: 14 residues. CDR3 DNA: TGTGCCAGCACCCCAGCGGGAGGATCCTACGAGCAGTACTTC. Protein sequence: CASTPAGGSYEQYF.

This clone has a single count. The chain employs TRBV30 and TRBJ2-5; 10 bases fit TRBD1. The CDR3 runs to 14 residues. J was trimmed by 5 bases and V by 1 base; bases with no gene match: 4. In germline, CDR1 is GTSNPN, CDR2 SVGIG (reference sequence). The CDR3 coding sequence is TGTGCCTGGAGTGCGACAGGGGGCGGCGAGACCCAGTACTTC. Its protein product is CAWSATGGGETQYF.

This sequence joins TRBV5-4 and TRBJ2-7; 7 nucleotides match TRBD2. V shed 3 bases, J shed 7 bases, and the junction held 10 bases outside the gene matches. This CDR3 contains 14 residues. From germline, CDR1 is SGHNT and CDR2 YYREEE (reference sequence). The CDR3 DNA is TGTGCCAGCAGCTCCCGGGGGAGGGAGGGAGAGCAGTACTTC. It codes for CASSSRGREGEQYF.

The V call is TRBV7-8, the J call TRBJ2-3; D remains unclear. The CDR3 sequence is 13 residues long. Germline V gene sequence: CDR1 SGHVS, CDR2 FQNEAQ. Trimming took 4 bases from V and 0 from J, leaving 5 bases between them. CDR3 protein: CASSSTSTDTQYF. CDR3 coding DNA: TGTGCCAGCAGCTCAACTAGCACAGATACGCAGTATTTT.

This chain connects TRBV4-3 to TRBJ2-1; 7 bases map to TRBD1. With V trimmed by 1 base and J by 3 bases, 6 bases remained unmatched. The CDR3 consists of 16 residues. From germline, CDR1 is LGHNA and CDR2 YSLEER. The CDR3 DNA sequence: TGCGCCAGCAGCCAAGTCTGGGACAGCGGCTACAATGAGCAGTTCTTC. Translation gives CASSQVWDSGYNEQFF.

This clone was detected only once. The genes are TRBV30 and TRBJ2-1; tentatively, D is TRBD2 (6 bases). In germline, CDR1 is GTSNPN, CDR2 SVGIG (reference sequence). Deletions cut 1 base from V and 9 bases from J, with 10 bases between. The CDR3 is made up of 12 amino acids. CDR3 DNA sequence: TGTGCCTGGAGTGCGGGAGTGAGTGAGCAGTTCTTC. Translated: CAWSAGVSEQFF. Looking up the rest from reference TRBV30 and TRBJ2-1 gives the full variable domain: SQTIHQWPATLVQPVGSPLSLECTVEGTSNPNLYWYRQAAGRGLQLLFYSVGIGQISSEVPQNLSASRPQDRQFILSSKKLLLSDSGFYLCAWSAGVSEQFFGPGTRLTVL.

This chain joins TRBV19 and TRBJ2-4, with 10 positions matching TRBD2. CDR1 and CDR2 (germline): LNHDA, SQIVND (reference sequence). The CDR3 loop spans 15 amino acids. The ends lost 6 bases at V and 8 bases at J; junction bases unmatched: 10. Here the CDR3 reads CASRDNSGRLDIQYF. For the CDR3, the DNA is TGTGCCAGTAGGGATAATAGCGGGAGGCTGGACATTCAGTACTTC.

The V and J genes are TRBV7-2 and TRBJ1-4; D is uncertain. Germline V CDR1 and CDR2: SGHTA, FQGNSA. V lost 5 bases and J lost 3, with 13 bases in between. There are 15 residues in the CDR3. The CDR3 DNA reads TGTGCCAGCAGCCAATGGGGAAGGCCTAATGAAAAACTGTTTTTT. This translates into CASSQWGRPNEKLFF.

J is TRBJ1-3 and V is TRBV9; 8 bases align to TRBD1. The CDR3 length is 17 residues. Per germline, CDR1 SGDLS and CDR2 YYNGEE. With 0 bases clipped from V and 4 bases from J, the junction kept 9 bases outside the gene matches. The CDR3 region is CASSVAEDRVSGNTIYF. CDR3 nucleotides: TGTGCCAGCAGCGTAGCCGAGGACAGGGTATCGGGAAACACCATATATTTT.

The V gene is TRBV7-9, the J gene TRBJ1-5; no reliable D call. Trimming stripped 5 bases from V and 5 bases from J, with 10 bases between. The germline gives CDR1 SEHNR, CDR2 FQNEAQ (reference sequence). This CDR3 has 13 amino acids. The CDR3 DNA reads TGTGCCAGCAGCATTCGCGGGGATCAGCCCCAGCATTTT. Protein: CASSIRGDQPQHF.